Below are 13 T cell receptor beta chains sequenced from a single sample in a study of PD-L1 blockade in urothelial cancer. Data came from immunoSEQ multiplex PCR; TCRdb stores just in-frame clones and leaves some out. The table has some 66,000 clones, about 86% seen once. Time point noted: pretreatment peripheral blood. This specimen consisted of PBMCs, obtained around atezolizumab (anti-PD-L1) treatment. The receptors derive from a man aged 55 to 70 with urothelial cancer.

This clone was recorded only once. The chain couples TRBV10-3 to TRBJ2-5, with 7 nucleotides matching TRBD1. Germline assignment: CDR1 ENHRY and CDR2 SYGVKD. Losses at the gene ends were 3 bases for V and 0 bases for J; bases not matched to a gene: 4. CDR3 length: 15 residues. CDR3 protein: CAISEGQAYQETQYF. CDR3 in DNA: TGTGCCATCAGTGAAGGACAGGCGTACCAAGAGACCCAGTACTTC.

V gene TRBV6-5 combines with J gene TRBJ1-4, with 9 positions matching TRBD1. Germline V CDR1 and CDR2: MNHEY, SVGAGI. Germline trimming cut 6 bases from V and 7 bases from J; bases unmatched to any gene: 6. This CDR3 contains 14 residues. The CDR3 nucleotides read TGTGCCAGCAGAGACAGGGGGAGAGGTGAAAAACTGTTTTTT. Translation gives CASRDRGRGEKLFF.

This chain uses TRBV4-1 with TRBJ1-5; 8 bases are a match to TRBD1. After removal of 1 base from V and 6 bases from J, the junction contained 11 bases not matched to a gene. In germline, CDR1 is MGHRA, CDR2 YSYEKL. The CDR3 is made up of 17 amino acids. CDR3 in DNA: TGCGCCAGCAGCCAAGTCCCCGGGGCAGGGGGCGGTCAGCCCCAGCATTTT. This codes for CASSQVPGAGGGQPQHF.

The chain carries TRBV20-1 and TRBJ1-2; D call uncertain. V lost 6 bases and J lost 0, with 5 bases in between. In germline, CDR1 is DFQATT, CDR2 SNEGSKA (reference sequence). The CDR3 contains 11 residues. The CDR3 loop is CSALPNYGYTF. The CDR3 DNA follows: TGCAGTGCCCTTCCTAACTATGGCTACACCTTC.

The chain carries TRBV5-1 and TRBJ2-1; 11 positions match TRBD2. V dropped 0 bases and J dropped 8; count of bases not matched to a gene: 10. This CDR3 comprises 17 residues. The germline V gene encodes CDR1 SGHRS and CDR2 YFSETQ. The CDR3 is CASSLGLAGTVWDEQFF. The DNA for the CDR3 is TGCGCCAGCAGCTTGGGACTAGCGGGGACCGTATGGGATGAGCAGTTCTTC.

The chain's CDR3 is CASSPTPMTGGADTQYF. The DNA of the CDR3 is TGTGCCAGCAGCCCCACCCCCATGACAGGGGGCGCAGATACGCAGTATTTT. This chain links TRBV4-2 with TRBJ2-3, with TRBD1 matching 10 bases. Trimming at V came to 4 bases and at J to 4 bases, leaving 11 bases not matched to a gene. The V gene's germline CDR1 is LGHNA and CDR2 YNFKEQ. The CDR3 length is 17 residues.

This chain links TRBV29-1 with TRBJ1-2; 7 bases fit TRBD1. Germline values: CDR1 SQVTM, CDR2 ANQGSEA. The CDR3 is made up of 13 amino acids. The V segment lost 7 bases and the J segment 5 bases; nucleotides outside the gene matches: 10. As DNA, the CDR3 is TGCAGCGCTACGGAGACAGGGAATTATGGCTACACCTTC. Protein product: CSATETGNYGYTF.

The CDR3 sequence: CASSFTRVSNQPQHF. CDR3 sequence (DNA): TGTGCCAGCAGTTTCACCAGGGTTAGCAATCAGCCCCAGCATTTT. The chain employs TRBV28 and TRBJ1-5; the D gene is possibly TRBD1 (5 bases). V lost 3 bases and J lost 0, with 9 bases in between. This CDR3 comprises 15 residues. The germline V gene encodes CDR1 MDHEN and CDR2 SYDVKM.

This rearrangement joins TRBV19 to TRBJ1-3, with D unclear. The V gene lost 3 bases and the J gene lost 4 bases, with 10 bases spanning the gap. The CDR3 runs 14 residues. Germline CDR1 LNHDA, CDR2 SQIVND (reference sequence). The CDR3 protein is CASSMLQSGNTIYF. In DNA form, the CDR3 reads TGTGCCAGTAGTATGTTGCAGTCAGGAAACACCATATATTTT.

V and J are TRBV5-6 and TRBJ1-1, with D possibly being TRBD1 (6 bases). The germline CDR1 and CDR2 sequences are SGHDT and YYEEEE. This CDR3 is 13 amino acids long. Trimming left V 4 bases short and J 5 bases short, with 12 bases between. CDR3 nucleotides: TGTGCCAGCAGCCACCTCAGGGGTACTGAAGCTTTCTTT. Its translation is CASSHLRGTEAFF.

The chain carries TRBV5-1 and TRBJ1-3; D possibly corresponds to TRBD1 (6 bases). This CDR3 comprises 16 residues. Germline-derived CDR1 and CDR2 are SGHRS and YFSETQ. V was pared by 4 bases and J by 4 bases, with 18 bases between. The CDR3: CASSHTGTRIGNTIYF. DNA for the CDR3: TGCGCCAGCAGCCACACAGGGACGCGTATCGGAAACACCATATATTTT.

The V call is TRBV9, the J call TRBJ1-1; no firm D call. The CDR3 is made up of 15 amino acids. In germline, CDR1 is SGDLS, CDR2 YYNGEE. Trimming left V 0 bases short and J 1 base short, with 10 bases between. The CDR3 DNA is TGTGCCAGCAGCGTAGCGGGTATTAGGAACACTGAAGCTTTCTTT. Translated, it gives CASSVAGIRNTEAFF.

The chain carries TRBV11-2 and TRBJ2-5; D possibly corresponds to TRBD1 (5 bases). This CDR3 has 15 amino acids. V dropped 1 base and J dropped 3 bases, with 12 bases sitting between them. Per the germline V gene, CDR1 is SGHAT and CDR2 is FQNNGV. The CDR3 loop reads CASSLGSTGKETQYF. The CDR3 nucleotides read TGTGCCAGCAGCTTAGGCTCCACAGGAAAAGAGACCCAGTACTTC.